Below, 14 T cell receptor beta chains from the same sample are listed, as sequenced in a study of T cell repertoires in cytomegalovirus infection. TCRdb independently ran MiXCR on the reads; one entry per CDR3 protein. The sample includes fewer than 700,000 distinct CDR3 sequences, more than 20% of them seen just once. Input material: CD8+ T cells from PBMCs. These receptor sequences come from a human donor in good health (CMV status not recorded). Some clones in this sample may be carry-over from other donors' samples.

This clonotype was seen ten or more times. The DNA of the CDR3 is TGTGCCAGCAGTTTTTCGGGGGGGGATGGAGAGACCCAGTACTTC. Translating gives CASSFSGGDGETQYF. This sequence joins TRBV27 and TRBJ2-5; the match to TRBD2 covers 8 bases. Germline CDR1 MNHEY, CDR2 SMNVEV (reference sequence). Trimming removed 3 bases from V and 4 bases from J; junction bases left unmatched: 7. This CDR3 has 15 amino acids.

This chain links TRBV6-2 or TRBV6-3 with TRBJ1-5; perhaps TRBD1 as D (5 bases). This CDR3 has 14 amino acids. From germline, CDR1 is MNHEY and CDR2 SVGEGT. The V end lost 2 bases, the J end lost 4 bases, and 9 bases lay between the germline ends. As DNA, the CDR3 is TGTGCCAGCAGTTACGCCCAGGGAAATCAGCCCCAGCATTTT. It codes for CASSYAQGNQPQHF.

The J gene is TRBJ2-1, the V gene TRBV2; 9 nucleotides agree with TRBD1. The length of the CDR3 is 14 residues. Germline V lookup: CDR1 SNHLY, CDR2 FYNNEI. The V and J ends lost 7 bases and 6 bases, in that order; junction bases with no gene match: 7. The CDR3 sequence is CASKEQGARNEQFF. The DNA of the CDR3 is TGTGCCAGCAAGGAACAGGGGGCGCGCAATGAGCAGTTCTTC.

Many counts were recorded for this clonotype. The V call is TRBV25-1, the J call TRBJ1-1, with 8 bases fitting TRBD1. CDR3 size: 15 residues. The J segment lost 1 base and the V segment lost 8 bases, leaving 9 bases of the junction unmatched. Germline V gene sequence: CDR1 MGHDK, CDR2 SYGVNS. CDR3 sequence: CASGRGGQENTEAFF. As DNA, the CDR3 is TGTGCCAGCGGGAGAGGGGGACAGGAGAACACTGAAGCTTTCTTT.

This clonotype was counted at least ten times. The chain employs TRBV28 and TRBJ2-5; TRBD1 is a possible D gene (5 bases). Trimming removed 4 bases at V and 4 bases at J, with 13 bases between. The CDR3 totals 14 residues. Germline V lookup: CDR1 MDHEN, CDR2 SYDVKM. The CDR3 loop reads CASSSWRQLETQYF. The DNA of the CDR3 is TGTGCCAGCAGTTCTTGGCGACAGTTAGAGACCCAGTACTTC.

This clonotype was seen repeatedly, ten times or more. The chain joins TRBV7-2 to TRBJ2-3; 10 bases map to TRBD2. Germline-derived CDR1 and CDR2 are SGHTA and FQGNSA. The ends lost 6 bases at V and 5 bases at J; junction bases unmatched: 8. This CDR3 region has 15 residues. Here the CDR3 DNA reads TGTGCCAGCAGTGCAAGCGGGGGGGCTTTAGATACGCAGTATTTT. Its protein product is CASSASGGALDTQYF.

The genes are TRBV12-3 or TRBV12-4 and TRBJ1-2, with unresolved D. Trimming pared 3 bases from V and 6 bases from J, leaving 14 bases between. CDR3 size: 14 residues. The CDR3 bases are TGTGCCAGCAGTTTTGGATGGAGTACCCATGGCTACACCTTC. Its protein is CASSFGWSTHGYTF.

The table lists this clonotype with many counts. The chain carries TRBV7-9 and TRBJ1-1, with a possible D match to TRBD1 (5 bases). CDR1 and CDR2 (germline): SEHNR, FQNEAQ (reference sequence). V lost 5 bases and J 10 bases, leaving 14 bases between the germline ends. This CDR3 is 12 amino acids long. The CDR3 region has the DNA TGTGCCAGCAGCGCGGCGGGGGAAGGAGCTTTCTTT. Translating gives CASSAAGEGAFF.

The V gene is TRBV5-1, the J gene TRBJ2-5; TRBD1 agrees at 9 bases. The V segment lost 6 bases and the J segment 3 bases; nucleotides outside the gene matches: 6. Germline V gives CDR1 SGHRS, CDR2 YFSETQ. This CDR3 is 14 amino acids long. The CDR3 DNA reads as TGCGCCAGCACCCACAGGGGGCAGGAAGAGACCCAGTACTTC. Encoded protein: CASTHRGQEETQYF.

V gene TRBV6-6 combines with J gene TRBJ2-3; D gene ambiguous. This CDR3 region has 16 residues. Germline loops: CDR1 MNHNY, CDR2 SVGAGI (reference sequence). With 4 bases removed from V and 0 bases from J, the gap between germline ends came to 14 bases. As DNA, the CDR3 is TGTGCCAGCAGTTCCGGGTCCGACCCCAGCACAGATACGCAGTATTTT. Encoded protein: CASSSGSDPSTDTQYF.

This clonotype occurred a few times. This chain joins TRBV10-3 and TRBJ2-1; D not resolved. The CDR3 sequence is 11 residues long. The germline gives CDR1 ENHRY, CDR2 SYGVKD. The ends were cut back, 8 bases at V and 10 bases at J, with 12 bases in the middle. CDR3 residues: CAIGESGEQFF. The CDR3 coding sequence is TGTGCCATCGGAGAGAGTGGCGAGCAGTTCTTC.

This clonotype was detected a few times. The J gene is TRBJ2-7, the V gene TRBV10-2, with D uncertain. The germline gives CDR1 WSHSY, CDR2 SAAADI. The V gene lost 5 bases and the J gene lost 6 bases, with 5 bases spanning the gap. This CDR3 spans 10 amino acids. The CDR3 DNA is TGCGCCAGCAGTAACGGCGAGCAGTACTTC. Protein product: CASSNGEQYF.

This clonotype was seen a handful of times. The chain carries TRBV28 and TRBJ2-5, with D hard to call. The CDR3 runs 14 residues. Looked up from germline, CDR1 is MDHEN and CDR2 is SYDVKM. Trimming removed 2 bases at V and 5 bases at J, with 12 bases between. The CDR3: CASSLERRWETQYF. CDR3 sequence (DNA): TGTGCCAGCAGTTTAGAACGACGGTGGGAGACCCAGTACTTC.

The chain employs TRBV28 and TRBJ2-5; the match to TRBD2 covers 13 bases. Per the germline V gene, CDR1 is MDHEN and CDR2 is SYDVKM. CDR3 length: 17 amino acids. V was clipped by 2 bases and J by 3 bases; unmatched bases: 6. The CDR3 loop is CASSLRTSGGLEETQYF. The DNA for the CDR3 is TGTGCCAGCAGTTTAAGGACTAGCGGGGGTCTTGAAGAGACCCAGTACTTC.